Sequencing of this T cell receptor beta chain was carried out in a study of OX40 agonist ivuxolimab in advanced cancers. CDR3 length equals 14 residues. Trimming removed 5 bases at V and 1 base at J, with 11 bases between. In germline, CDR1 is MDHEN, CDR2 SYDVKM. Libraries were prepared by immunoSEQ multiplex PCR; TCRdb keeps only in-frame clonotypes and omits some of them. This sample has more than 60,000 clones, with about 94% found just once. The rearrangement links TRBV28 to TRBJ2-5; D possibly corresponds to TRBD2 (6 bases). This clonotype was sampled from an adult with an advanced solid tumor such as melanoma, head and neck, liver or kidney cancer. Sequenced material: CD4+ or CD8+ T cells sorted from blood, taken in a trial of the OX40 agonist ivuxolimab. In nucleotides, the CDR3 is TGTGCCAGCAGTCCTCTAGCGCGCCAAGAGACCCAGTACTTC. This gives the protein CASSPLARQETQYF.